This TCR beta chain is from a study of T-cell reconstitution after alpha-beta-depleted transplantation in children (dated by TCRdb to about 2016). Notes on the research overall: Using TCR repertoire profiling, the study followed T-cell immune reconstitution in a quantitative way in children after TCRalphabeta/CD19-depleted allogeneic hematopoietic cell transplantation. General study outcomes and caveats: About two months after transplant, the apparently early recovery of alphabetaT-cell counts reportedly depended on just several hundred clones that had expanded rapidly and came from non-depleted graft cells. In some patients, high TCRbeta diversity at day 60 was attributed to recipient T cells and intrathymic progenitors that had survived conditioning. Hyperexpanded clone frequencies declined over subsequent months; after one year, T-cell counts and TCRbeta diversity were mostly attributed to newly produced T cells.

CDR1 and CDR2, looked up from the germline V gene, are SGHRS and YFSETQ. V loses 4 bases at its end and J loses 8 bases; junction bases beyond the gene matches: 8. The cysteine opens and the phenylalanine closes a CDR3 of 13 amino acids. Left in the record is the CDR3 DNA by itself, 39 bases read in frame from the first base. Libraries came from PCR. These reads were obtained on an Illumina HiSeq 2500. Molecular barcoding was employed in the preparation of TCR libraries, with unique molecular identifiers being used to normalize TCRbeta repertoire quantification. TCRdb ran its own pipeline on the public reads, namely fastp trimming at Q25 and MiXCR clone calling, and kept in-frame beta chains. One record per CDR3 amino acid sequence lists the most common genes and DNA. This sample holds about a million distinct CDR3 sequences; about 31% were observed only once. The ten biggest clones cover roughly 30% of the sample.

The treatment or condition label, read with the paper, signifies: allogeneic hematopoietic cell transplantation with graft depleted of TCRalphabeta T cells and CD19 B cells. The children who served as transplant recipients had been given grafts of TCRalphabeta/CD19-depleted allogeneic hematopoietic cells. Notes on this clonotype: Its binding antigen is unknown. No base quality values were provided; no much bigger clone lies one nucleotide off.

The chain is made from TRBV5-1 and TRBJ1-1; 7 nucleotides in the junction match TRBD1. The starting material was PBMCs, mostly from graft donor cells, obtained 360 days after TCRalphabeta/CD19-depleted stem cell transplant. The sequence derives from a boy under two years old who had a stem cell transplant for SCID, so the T cells may come from the graft donor. The sequenced DNA is TGCGCCAGCAGCATGGACAGGTCCATGGAAGCTTTCTTT. Protein translation: CASSMDRSMEAFF.